The sequence of this T cell receptor beta chain was determined in a study of human T cells and chemical hapten exposure. The overall study: Scalp application of diphenylcyclopropenone was performed weekly in patients across the entire roughly 23-week study. Points from the study as a whole: The study found that PT1 expanded TCR counts correlated positively with patch test score.

Details on this clonotype: Its antigen is as yet unknown.

The time point here: patch test 1, 2 weeks after DPC sensitization. As for treatment: therapeutic diphenylcyclopropenone sensitization with weekly scalp DPC. One entry per CDR3 protein, called by TCRdb with MiXCR from the RACE reads. Of 90,000 to 120,000 distinct CDR3 sequences in the sample, approximately 10% were seen once. Germline V gives CDR1 MNHEY, CDR2 SVGEGT. Between the trimmed V and J ends, which lost 8 bases and 5 bases, there was a span of 16 bases. CDR3 length: 13 amino acids. This sample comprised whole blood, obtained in connection with sensitization to the hapten diphenylcyclopropenone (DPC). The rearrangement uses TRBV6-2 or TRBV6-3 and TRBJ2-7, with D possibly TRBD2 on 5 matching bases. The clonotype was recovered from a woman aged 35 to 49 with alopecia areata. Some clones in this sample may be carry-over from other donors' samples. The chain's CDR3 is CASWTGVGHEQYF. The CDR3 DNA follows: TGTGCCAGCTGGACCGGGGTTGGCCACGAGCAGTACTTC.